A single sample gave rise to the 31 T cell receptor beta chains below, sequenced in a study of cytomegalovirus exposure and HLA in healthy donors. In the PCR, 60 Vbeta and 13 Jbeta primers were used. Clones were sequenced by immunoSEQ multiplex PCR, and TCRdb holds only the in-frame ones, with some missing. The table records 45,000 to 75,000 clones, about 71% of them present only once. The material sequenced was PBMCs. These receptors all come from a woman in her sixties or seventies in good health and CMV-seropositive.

CDR3 region: CASSVGTGVSNYGYTF. The CDR3 nucleotides read TGTGCCAGCAGCGTAGGGACAGGGGTCTCGAACTATGGCTACACCTTC. The rearrangement uses TRBV9 and TRBJ1-2, with TRBD1 identical over 9 bases. The germline V gene encodes CDR1 SGDLS and CDR2 YYNGEE. V shed 0 bases and J 2 bases; nucleotides not matched to a gene: 5. The CDR3 loop spans 16 amino acids.

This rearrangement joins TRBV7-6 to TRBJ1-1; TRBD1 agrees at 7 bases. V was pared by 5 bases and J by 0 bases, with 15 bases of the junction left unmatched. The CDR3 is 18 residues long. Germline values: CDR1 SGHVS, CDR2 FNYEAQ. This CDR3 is CASSLNFASGTVNTEAFF. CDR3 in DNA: TGTGCCAGCAGCCTCAACTTCGCCTCCGGGACAGTGAACACTGAAGCTTTCTTT.

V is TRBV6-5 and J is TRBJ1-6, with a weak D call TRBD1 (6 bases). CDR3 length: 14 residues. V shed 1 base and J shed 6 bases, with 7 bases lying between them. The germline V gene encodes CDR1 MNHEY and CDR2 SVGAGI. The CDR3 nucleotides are TGTGCCAGCAGTTACTACAGGGTTAATTCACCCCTCCACTTT. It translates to CASSYYRVNSPLHF.

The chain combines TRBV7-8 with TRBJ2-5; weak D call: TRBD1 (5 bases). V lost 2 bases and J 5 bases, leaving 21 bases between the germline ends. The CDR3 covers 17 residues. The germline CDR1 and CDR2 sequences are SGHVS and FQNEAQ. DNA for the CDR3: TGTGCCAGCAGCTTAATCTCCCTGGACACTAACGATGAGACCCAGTACTTC. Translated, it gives CASSLISLDTNDETQYF.

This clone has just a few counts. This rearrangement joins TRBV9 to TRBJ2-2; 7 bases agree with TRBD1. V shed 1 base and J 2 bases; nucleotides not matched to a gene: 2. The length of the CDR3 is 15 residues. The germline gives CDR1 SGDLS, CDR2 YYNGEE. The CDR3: CASSVRTGNTGELFF. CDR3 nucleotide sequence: TGTGCCAGCAGCGTAAGGACAGGCAACACCGGGGAGCTGTTTTTT.

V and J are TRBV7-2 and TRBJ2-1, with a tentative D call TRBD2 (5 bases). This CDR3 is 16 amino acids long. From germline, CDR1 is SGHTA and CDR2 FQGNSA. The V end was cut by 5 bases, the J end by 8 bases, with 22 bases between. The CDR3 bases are TGTGCCAGCAGCCCATTACTAGTCATCAATACGGATGAGCAGTTCTTC. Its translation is CASSPLLVINTDEQFF.

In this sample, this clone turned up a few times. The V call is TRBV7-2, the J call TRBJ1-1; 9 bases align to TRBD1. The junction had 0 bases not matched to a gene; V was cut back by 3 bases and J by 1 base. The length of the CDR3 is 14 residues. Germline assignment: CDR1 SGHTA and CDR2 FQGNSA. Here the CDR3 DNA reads TGTGCCAGCAGCTTGGGACAGGGGAACACTGAAGCTTTCTTT. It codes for CASSLGQGNTEAFF.

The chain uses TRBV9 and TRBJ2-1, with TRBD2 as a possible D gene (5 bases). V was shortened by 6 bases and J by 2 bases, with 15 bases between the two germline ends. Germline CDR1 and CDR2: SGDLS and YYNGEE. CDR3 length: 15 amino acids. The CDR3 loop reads CASNYLGSPYNEQFF. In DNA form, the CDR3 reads TGTGCCAGCAATTACCTAGGGAGTCCCTACAATGAGCAGTTCTTC.

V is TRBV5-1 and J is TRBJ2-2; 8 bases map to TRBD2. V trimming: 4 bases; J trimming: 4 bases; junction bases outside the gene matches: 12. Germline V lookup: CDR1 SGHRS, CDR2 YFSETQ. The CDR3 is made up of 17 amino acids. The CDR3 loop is CASSRGGSELSTGELFF. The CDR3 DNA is TGCGCCAGCAGCCGGGGGGGGTCCGAACTCTCCACCGGGGAGCTGTTTTTT.

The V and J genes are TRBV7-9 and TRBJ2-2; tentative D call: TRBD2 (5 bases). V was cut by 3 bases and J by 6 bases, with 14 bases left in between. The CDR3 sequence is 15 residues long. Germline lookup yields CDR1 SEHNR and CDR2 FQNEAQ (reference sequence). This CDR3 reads CASSFYGVGAGELFF. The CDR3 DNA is TGTGCCAGCAGCTTTTACGGGGTAGGAGCCGGGGAGCTGTTTTTT.

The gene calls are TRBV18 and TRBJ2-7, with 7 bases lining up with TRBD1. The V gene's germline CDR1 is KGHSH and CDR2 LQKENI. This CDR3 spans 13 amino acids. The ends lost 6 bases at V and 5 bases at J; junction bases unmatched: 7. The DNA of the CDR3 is TGTGCCAGCTCGGACAGGCTCTTCGACGAGCAGTACTTC. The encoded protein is CASSDRLFDEQYF. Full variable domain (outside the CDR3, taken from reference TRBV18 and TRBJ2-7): NAGVMQNPRHLVRRRGQEARLRCSPMKGHSHVYWYRQLPEEGLKFMVYLQKENIIDESGMPKERFSAEFPKEGPSILRIQQVVRGDSAAYFCASSDRLFDEQYFGPGTRLTVT.

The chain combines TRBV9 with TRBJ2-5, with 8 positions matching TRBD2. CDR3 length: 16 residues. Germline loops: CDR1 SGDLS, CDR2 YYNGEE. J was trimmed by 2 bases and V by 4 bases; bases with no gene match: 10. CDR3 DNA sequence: TGTGCCAGCAGCCCCGGGGTAGCGGGGAGGCAAGAGACCCAGTACTTC. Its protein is CASSPGVAGRQETQYF. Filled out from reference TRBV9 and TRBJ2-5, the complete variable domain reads DSGVTQTPKHLITATGQRVTLRCSPRSGDLSVYWYQQSLDQGLQFLIQYYNGEERAKGNILERFSAQQFPDLHSELNLSSLELGDSALYFCASSPGVAGRQETQYFGPGTRLLVL.

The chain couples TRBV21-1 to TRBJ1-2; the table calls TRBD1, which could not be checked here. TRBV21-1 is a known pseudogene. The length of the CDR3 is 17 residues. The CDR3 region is CASSKGDRRLTNYGYTF. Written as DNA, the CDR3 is TGTGCCAGCAGCAAGGGGGACAGGCGCCTAACTAACTATGGCTACACCTTC.

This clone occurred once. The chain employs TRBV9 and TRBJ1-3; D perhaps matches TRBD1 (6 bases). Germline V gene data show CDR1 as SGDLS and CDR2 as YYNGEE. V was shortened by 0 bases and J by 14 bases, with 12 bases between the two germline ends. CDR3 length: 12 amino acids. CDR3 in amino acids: CASSVAWGPLYF. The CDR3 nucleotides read TGTGCCAGCAGCGTAGCGTGGGGGCCTCTATATTTT.

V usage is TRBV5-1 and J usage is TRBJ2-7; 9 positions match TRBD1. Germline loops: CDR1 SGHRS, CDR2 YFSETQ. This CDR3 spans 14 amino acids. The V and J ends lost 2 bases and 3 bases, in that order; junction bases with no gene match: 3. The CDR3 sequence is CASSFGQGNYEQYF. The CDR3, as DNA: TGCGCCAGCAGCTTCGGACAGGGGAACTACGAGCAGTACTTC.

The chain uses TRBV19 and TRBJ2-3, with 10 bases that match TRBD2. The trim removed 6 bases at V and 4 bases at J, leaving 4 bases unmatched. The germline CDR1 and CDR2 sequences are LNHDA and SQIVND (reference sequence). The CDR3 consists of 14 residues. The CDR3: CASRSGGGADTQYF. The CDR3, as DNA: TGTGCCAGTAGGAGCGGGGGGGGCGCAGATACGCAGTATTTT.

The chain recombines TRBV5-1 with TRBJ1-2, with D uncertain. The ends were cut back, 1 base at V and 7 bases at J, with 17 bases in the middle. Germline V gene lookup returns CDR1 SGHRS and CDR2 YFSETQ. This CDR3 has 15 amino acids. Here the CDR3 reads CASSLSASLSSGYTF. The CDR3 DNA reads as TGCGCCAGCAGCTTGAGCGCATCCTTATCCTCTGGCTACACCTTC. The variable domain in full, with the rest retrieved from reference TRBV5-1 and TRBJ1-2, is KAGVTQTPRYLIKTRGQQVTLSCSPISGHRSVSWYQQTPGQGLQFLFEYFSETQRNKGNFPGRFSGRQFSNSRSEMNVSTLELGDSALYLCASSLSASLSSGYTFGSGTRLTVV.

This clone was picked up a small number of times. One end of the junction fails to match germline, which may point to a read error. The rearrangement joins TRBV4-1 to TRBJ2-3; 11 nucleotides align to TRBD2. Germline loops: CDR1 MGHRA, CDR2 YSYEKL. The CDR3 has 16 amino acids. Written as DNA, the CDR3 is TGTGCCAGCAGCCAAGATACTAGCGGGGGCGGGGATACGCAGTATTTT. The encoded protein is CASSQDTSGGGDTQYF.

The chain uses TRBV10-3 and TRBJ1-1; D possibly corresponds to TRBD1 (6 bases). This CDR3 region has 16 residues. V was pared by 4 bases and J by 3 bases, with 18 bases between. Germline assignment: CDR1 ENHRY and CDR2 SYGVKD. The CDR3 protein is CAISAGRGAGDTEAFF. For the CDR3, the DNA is TGTGCCATCAGTGCCGGCCGGGGGGCTGGGGACACTGAAGCTTTCTTT.

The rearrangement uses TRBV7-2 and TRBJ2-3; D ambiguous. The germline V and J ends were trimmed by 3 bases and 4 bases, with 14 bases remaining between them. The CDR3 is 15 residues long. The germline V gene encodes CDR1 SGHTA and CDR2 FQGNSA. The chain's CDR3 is CASSFSMVGADTQYF. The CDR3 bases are TGTGCCAGCAGCTTCTCGATGGTAGGAGCAGATACGCAGTATTTT.

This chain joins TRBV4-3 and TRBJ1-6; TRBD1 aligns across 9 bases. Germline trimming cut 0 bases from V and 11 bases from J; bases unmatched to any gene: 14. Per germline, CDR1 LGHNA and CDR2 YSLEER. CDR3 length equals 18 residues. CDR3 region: CASSQELQGAIVKPPLHF. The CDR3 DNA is TGCGCCAGCAGCCAAGAATTACAGGGGGCGATCGTAAAGCCACCCCTCCACTTT.

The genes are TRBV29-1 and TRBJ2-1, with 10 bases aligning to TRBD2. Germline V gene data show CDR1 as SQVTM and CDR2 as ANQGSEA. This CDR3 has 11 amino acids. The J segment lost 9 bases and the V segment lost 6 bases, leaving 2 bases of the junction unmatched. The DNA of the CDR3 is TGCAGCGTCTCTAGCGGGGGTGAGCAGTTCTTC. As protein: CSVSSGGEQFF.

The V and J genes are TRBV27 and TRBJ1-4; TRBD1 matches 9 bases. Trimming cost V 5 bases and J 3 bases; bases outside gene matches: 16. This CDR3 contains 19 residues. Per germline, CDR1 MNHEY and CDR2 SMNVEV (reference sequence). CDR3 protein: CASSASKYRGRVSNEKLFF. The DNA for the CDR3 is TGTGCCAGCAGTGCGTCGAAGTACAGGGGGCGCGTATCTAATGAAAAACTGTTTTTT.

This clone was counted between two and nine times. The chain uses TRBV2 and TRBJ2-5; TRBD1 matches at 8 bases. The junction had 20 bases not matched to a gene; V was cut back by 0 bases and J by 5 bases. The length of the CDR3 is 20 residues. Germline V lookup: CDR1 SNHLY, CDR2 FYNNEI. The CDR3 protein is CASSEAQYRSSDRAGETQYF. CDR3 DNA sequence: TGTGCCAGCAGTGAAGCTCAATATCGGTCCTCGGACAGGGCCGGGGAGACCCAGTACTTC.

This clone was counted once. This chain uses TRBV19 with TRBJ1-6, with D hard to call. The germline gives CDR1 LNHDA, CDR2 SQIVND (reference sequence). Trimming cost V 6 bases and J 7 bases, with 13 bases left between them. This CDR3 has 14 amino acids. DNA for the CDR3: TGTGCCAGTAGCCCCGGAGGGTACAATTCACCCCTCCACTTT. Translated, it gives CASSPGGYNSPLHF. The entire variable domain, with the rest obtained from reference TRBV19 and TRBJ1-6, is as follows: DGGITQSPKYLFRKEGQNVTLSCEQNLNHDAMYWYRQDPGQGLRLIYYSQIVNDFQKGDIAEGYSVSREKKESFPLTVTSAQKNPTAFYLCASSPGGYNSPLHFGNGTRLTVT.

CDR3 sequence: CASSPRTFGETQYF. For the CDR3, the DNA is TGTGCCAGCAGCCCCCGGACATTTGGAGAGACCCAGTACTTC. This sequence joins TRBV7-9 and TRBJ2-5, with D perhaps TRBD1 (5 bases). The CDR3 sequence is 14 residues long. Deletions cut 5 bases from V and 4 bases from J, with 14 bases between. CDR1 and CDR2 from the germline V gene are SEHNR and FQNEAQ (reference sequence).

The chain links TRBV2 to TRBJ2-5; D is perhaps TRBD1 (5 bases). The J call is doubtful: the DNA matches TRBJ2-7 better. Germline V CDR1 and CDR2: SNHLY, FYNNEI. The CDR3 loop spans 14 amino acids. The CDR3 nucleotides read TGTGCCAGCAGTGCGACAGAGAGCTCCTACGAGCAGTACTTC. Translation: CASSATESSYEQYF.

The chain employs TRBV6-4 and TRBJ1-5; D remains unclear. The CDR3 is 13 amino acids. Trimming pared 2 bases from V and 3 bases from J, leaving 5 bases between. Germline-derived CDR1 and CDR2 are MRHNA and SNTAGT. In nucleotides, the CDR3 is TGTGCCAGCAGTGACGAGGTCAATCAGCCCCAGCATTTT. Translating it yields CASSDEVNQPQHF.

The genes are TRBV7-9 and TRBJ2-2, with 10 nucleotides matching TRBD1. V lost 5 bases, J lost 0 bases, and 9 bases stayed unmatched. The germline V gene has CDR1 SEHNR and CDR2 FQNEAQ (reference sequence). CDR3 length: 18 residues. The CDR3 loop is CASSALRDRGTNTGELFF. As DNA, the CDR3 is TGTGCCAGCAGCGCCCTCCGGGACAGGGGAACGAACACCGGGGAGCTGTTTTTT.

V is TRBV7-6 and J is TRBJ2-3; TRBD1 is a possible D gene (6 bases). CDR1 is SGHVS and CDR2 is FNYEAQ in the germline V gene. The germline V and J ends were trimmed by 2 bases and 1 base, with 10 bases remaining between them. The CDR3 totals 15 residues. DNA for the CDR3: TGTGCCAGCAGCTTATGGGACACCCGCACAGATACGCAGTATTTT. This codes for CASSLWDTRTDTQYF.

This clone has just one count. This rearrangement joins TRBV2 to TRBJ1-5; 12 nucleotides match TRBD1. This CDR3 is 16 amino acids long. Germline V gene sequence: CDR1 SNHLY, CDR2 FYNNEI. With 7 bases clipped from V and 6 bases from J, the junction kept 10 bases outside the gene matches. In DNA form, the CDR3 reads TGTGCCAGCAACTGGCCGGGACAGGGGGCGGGTCAGCCCCAGCATTTT. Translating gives CASNWPGQGAGQPQHF.